These 18 T cell receptor beta chains share one sample of origin, sequenced in a study of blood T cells in healthy people across ages. The second PCR ran about 6 to 11 cycles with a sample-barcoded 5' primer and J-beta primers. TCRdb used MiXCR to reprocess the 5' RACE reads, holding one entry per CDR3 protein. This repertoire shows 800,000 to 950,000 distinct CDR3 sequences, around 48% found once; its top ten account for roughly 13%. Specimen: blood. These receptors were obtained from a man aged 25 to 45 in good health.

The chain uses TRBV4-2 and TRBJ2-5, with D hard to call. The J call may be incorrect, as the DNA end agrees better with TRBJ2-7. Germline V gene sequence: CDR1 LGHNA, CDR2 YNFKEQ. CDR3 length: 14 residues. The CDR3 DNA follows: TGTGCCAGCAGCCAAGAAAGGATAGACTACGAGCAGTACTTC. The encoded protein is CASSQERIDYEQYF.

V gene TRBV20-1 combines with J gene TRBJ1-1; 9 bases map to TRBD1. V lost 2 bases to trimming and J lost 2 bases; unmatched junction nucleotides: 3. The CDR3 length is 14 residues. CDR1 is DFQATT and CDR2 is SNEGSKA in the germline V gene (reference sequence). CDR3 in amino acids: CSARTGGRNTEAFF. CDR3 sequence (DNA): TGCAGTGCTAGAACAGGGGGCCGAAACACTGAAGCTTTCTTT.

J is TRBJ2-1 and V is TRBV4-1, with D perhaps assigned TRBD1 or TRBD2 (5 bases each). V lost 5 bases and J lost 4, with 15 bases in between. The CDR3 is 15 residues long. CDR1 is MGHRA, CDR2 YSYEKL, per germline. CDR3 coding DNA: TGCGCCAGCAGCTTCCAGGGCTCGGGGTACAATGAGCAGTTCTTC. Protein: CASSFQGSGYNEQFF.

This clonotype was seen a handful of times. The chain employs TRBV4-1 and TRBJ2-5; perhaps TRBD2 as D (5 bases). CDR1 MGHRA and CDR2 YSYEKL come from the germline V gene. The CDR3 is 15 amino acids. Trimming cost V 0 bases and J 1 base, with 9 bases left between them. In nucleotides, the CDR3 is TGCGCCAGCAGCCAAGATGCTAGCCCCCAAGAGACCCAGTACTTC. This encodes CASSQDASPQETQYF.

V is TRBV18 and J is TRBJ2-3, with D hard to call. The V gene's germline CDR1 is KGHSH and CDR2 LQKENI. Trimming pared 3 bases from V and 5 bases from J, leaving 18 bases between. The CDR3 covers 16 residues. CDR3 DNA: TGTGCCAGCTCACCGAAGGTGTCTCTAGGGTTAGATACGCAGTATTTT. It is translated as CASSPKVSLGLDTQYF.

The chain is built from TRBV29-1 and TRBJ1-1; perhaps TRBD1 as D (5 bases). With 4 bases removed from V and 6 bases from J, the gap between germline ends came to 21 bases. The CDR3 extends over 15 amino acids. The germline gives CDR1 SQVTM, CDR2 ANQGSEA. The CDR3 bases are TGCAGCGTTGGGGGCCGGTTTGGCCCAGGGTCTGAAGCTTTCTTT. This codes for CSVGGRFGPGSEAFF.

The table lists this clonotype with a count of one. The V and J genes are TRBV25-1 and TRBJ1-2; the D gene is possibly TRBD1 (5 bases). V gave up 2 bases and J gave up 7 bases, with 14 bases separating them. The CDR3 is made up of 14 amino acids. The germline V gene encodes CDR1 MGHDK and CDR2 SYGVNS. In DNA, the CDR3 is TGTGCCAGCAGTGAACGGCACGGGGCCGGTGGCTACACCTTC. Translating it yields CASSERHGAGGYTF.

This clonotype was picked up a small number of times. V gene TRBV5-5 combines with J gene TRBJ2-5, with 11 positions matching TRBD1. V trimming: 1 base; J trimming: 4 bases; junction bases outside the gene matches: 9. There are 17 residues in the CDR3. Germline V CDR1 and CDR2: SGHKS, YYEKEE (reference sequence). The CDR3 DNA reads as TGTGCCAGCAGCTTGATTCCAGGACAGGGGGCGCGAGAGACCCAGTACTTC. Encoded protein: CASSLIPGQGARETQYF.

The chain recombines TRBV7-3 with TRBJ2-1; 16 bases fit TRBD2. Germline lookup yields CDR1 SGHTA and CDR2 FQGTGA. The CDR3 covers 17 residues. V gave up 5 bases and J gave up 9 bases; unmatched junction bases: 10. The CDR3 loop is CASSKLGGTSGGVEQFF. In DNA, the CDR3 is TGTGCCAGCAGCAAACTCGGCGGGACTAGCGGGGGGGTTGAGCAGTTCTTC.

Only a few counts were recorded for this clonotype. V gene TRBV7-3 combines with J gene TRBJ1-1; possibly TRBD1 for D (5 bases). V gave up 5 bases and J gave up 8 bases, with 15 bases separating them. Germline V gives CDR1 SGHTA, CDR2 FQGTGA. The CDR3 loop spans 13 amino acids. The CDR3 DNA reads TGTGCCAGCAGCCCCGGACACCTCGGGGAAGCTTTCTTT. As protein: CASSPGHLGEAFF.

J is TRBJ2-3 and V is TRBV5-1; D is perhaps TRBD1 (5 bases). The V end was cut by 5 bases, the J end by 6 bases, with 16 bases between. The CDR3 has 14 residues. Germline CDR1 SGHRS, CDR2 YFSETQ. DNA for the CDR3: TGCGCCAGCAGAGGGGTAGCTGCATCCGATACGCAGTATTTT. Translating gives CASRGVAASDTQYF. The whole variable domain, filled in from reference TRBV5-1 and TRBJ2-3, reads KAGVTQTPRYLIKTRGQQVTLSCSPISGHRSVSWYQQTPGQGLQFLFEYFSETQRNKGNFPGRFSGRQFSNSRSEMNVSTLELGDSALYLCASRGVAASDTQYFGPGTRLTVL.

The genes are TRBV7-2 and TRBJ1-6; D remains ambiguous. Germline CDR1 is SGHTA and CDR2 is FQGNSA. The CDR3 sequence is 14 residues long. V lost 1 base and J 9 bases, leaving 10 bases between the germline ends. CDR3 sequence (DNA): TGTGCCAGCAGCTTAGGGACCGAGGGTTCACCCCTCCACTTT. It specifies CASSLGTEGSPLHF.

This clonotype was seen a few times. V gene TRBV11-2 combines with J gene TRBJ2-5; D may be TRBD2 (6 bases). V lost 5 bases and J 5 bases, leaving 18 bases between the germline ends. This CDR3 spans 15 amino acids. The V gene's germline CDR1 is SGHAT and CDR2 FQNNGV. The CDR3 loop is CASSMPRGAGETQYF. The DNA of the CDR3 is TGTGCCAGCAGCATGCCTAGGGGAGCGGGCGAGACCCAGTACTTC.

This chain links TRBV27 with TRBJ2-7; D is unclear. CDR1 is MNHEY and CDR2 is SMNVEV in the germline V gene (reference sequence). V lost 5 bases to trimming and J lost 0 bases, with 11 bases between them. The CDR3 length is 14 residues. In nucleotides, the CDR3 is TGTGCCAGCAGTCCCGCCCGGCCCTCCTACGAGCAGTACTTC. Translation gives CASSPARPSYEQYF.

This clonotype has a handful of counts. This rearrangement joins TRBV10-3 to TRBJ2-3; the match to TRBD2 covers 12 bases. Germline lookup yields CDR1 ENHRY and CDR2 SYGVKD. Trimming at V came to 5 bases and at J to 0 bases, leaving 3 bases not matched to a gene. This CDR3 comprises 16 residues. CDR3 in DNA: TGTGCCATCAGTAGGACTAGCGGGGCTAGCACAGATACGCAGTATTTT. Its protein product is CAISRTSGASTDTQYF.

The CDR3 loop reads CASSGWDREYEQYF. Written as DNA, the CDR3 is TGTGCCAGCAGTGGATGGGACCGAGAATACGAGCAGTACTTC. The J gene is TRBJ2-7, the V gene TRBV27; either TRBD1 or TRBD2 may fit D (5 bases each). The CDR3 spans 14 residues. Germline V CDR1 and CDR2: MNHEY, SMNVEV (reference sequence). Trimming removed 5 bases at V and 4 bases at J, with 15 bases between.

This clonotype has a count of ten or more. The chain employs TRBV12-3 or TRBV12-4 and TRBJ2-3, with D hard to call. Trimming pared 5 bases from V and 7 bases from J, leaving 13 bases between. The CDR3 is 13 residues long. CDR3 in DNA: TGTGCCAGCAGTCCAGCCTCTAGGAATACGCAGTATTTT. Encoded protein: CASSPASRNTQYF.

This clonotype was recorded a few times. The rearrangement uses TRBV27 and TRBJ1-6; D gene ambiguous. The germline V gene encodes CDR1 MNHEY and CDR2 SMNVEV (reference sequence). The V end lost 2 bases, the J end lost 0 bases, and 14 bases lay between the germline ends. This CDR3 has 18 amino acids. CDR3 region: CASSLRAGESSYNSPLHF. DNA of the CDR3: TGTGCCAGCAGTTTACGGGCAGGTGAAAGCTCCTATAATTCACCCCTCCACTTT.